A selection of T cell receptor beta chains follows, all from one sample in a study of shared clonotypes between healthy human individuals. Assay used: immunoSEQ multiplex PCR; TCRdb lists only in-frame clones, some missing. The sample includes 2 million to 3 million clones, approximately 92% of them seen just once. The specimen was naive CD4+ T cells sorted from blood. These receptor sequences come from a man younger than 35 in good health. The CDR3 runs from the conserved cysteine through the conserved F or W. D genes are given only for firm matches. Clone size, where shown, is once, few, many, or a class for clones that have expanded.

size | J | V | D | DNA | CDR3
- | TRBJ1-2 | TRBV6-4 | - | TGTGCCAGCAGTCCGGACTTGGGCTATGGCTACACCTTC | CASSPDLGYGYTF
- | TRBJ1-5 | TRBV9 | - | TGTGCCAGCAGCCTGGGGACGGGTCAGCCCCAGCATTTT | CASSLGTGQPQHF
- | TRBJ2-7 | TRBV10-3 | TRBD2 | TGTGCCACTACTAGCGGGAGTGTGCACGAGCAGTACTTC | CATTSGSVHEQYF
- | TRBJ1-2 | TRBV5-1 | - | TGCGCCAGCAGCTCCAGGGGCGTCTATGGCTACACCTTC | CASSSRGVYGYTF
- | TRBJ2-7 | TRBV7-2 | - | TGTGCCAGCAGCACCGGGGCGGGAATGTATGAGCAGTACTTC | CASSTGAGMYEQYF
- | TRBJ1-2 | TRBV5-1 | - | TGCGCCAGCAGCCGCGTGGGGGTTCGCAACGTTGGCTACACCTTC | CASSRVGVRNVGYTF
once | TRBJ2-7 | TRBV7-2 | - | TGTGCCAGCAGCTTAGCGGGGGCTAGCGGTTCCTACGAGCAGTACTTC | CASSLAGASGSYEQYF
- | TRBJ2-5 | TRBV27 | - | TGTGCCAGCAGTTTAGCGGGGTTGGAGACCCAGTACTTC | CASSLAGLETQYF
- | TRBJ2-7 | TRBV28 | - | TGTGCCAGCAGATCAGGGGCAGTTTACGAGCAGTACTTC | CASRSGAVYEQYF
once | TRBJ2-7 | TRBV28 | - | TGTGCCAGCAGTTCGGGACATCCCCCCTACGAGCAGTACTTC | CASSSGHPPYEQYF
once | TRBJ1-2 | TRBV25-1 | - | TGTGCCAGCAGTGGATCGACAGCGACTATTAACTATGGCTACACCTTC | CASSGSTATINYGYTF
few | TRBJ2-3 | TRBV5-1 | - | TGCGCCAGCAGCCCGGACTTAGATACGCAGTATTTT | CASSPDLDTQYF
- | TRBJ2-7 | TRBV4-1 | - | TGCGCCAGCAGCCAAGATCCGGACACGGGACGGGAGCAGTACTTC | CASSQDPDTGREQYF
- | TRBJ1-1 | TRBV5-8 | - | TGTGCCAGCAGCCCCCGCAAGAGGGGCACTGAAGCTTTCTTT | CASSPRKRGTEAFF